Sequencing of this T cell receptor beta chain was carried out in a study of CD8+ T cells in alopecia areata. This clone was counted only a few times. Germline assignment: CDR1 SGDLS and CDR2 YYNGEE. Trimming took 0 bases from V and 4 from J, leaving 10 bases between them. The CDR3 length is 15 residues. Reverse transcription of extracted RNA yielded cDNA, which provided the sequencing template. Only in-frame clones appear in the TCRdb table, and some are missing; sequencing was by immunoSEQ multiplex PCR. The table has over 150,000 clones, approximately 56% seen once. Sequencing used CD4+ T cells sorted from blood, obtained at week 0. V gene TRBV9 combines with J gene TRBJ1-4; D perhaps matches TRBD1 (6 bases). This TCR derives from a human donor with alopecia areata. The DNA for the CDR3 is TGTGCCAGCAGCGTAGGGGACAATAATAATGAAAAACTGTTTTTT. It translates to CASSVGDNNNEKLFF.